A single sample is the source of the 9 T cell receptor beta chains below, sequenced in a study of T cell responses to AZD1222 COVID-19 vaccine (dated by TCRdb to the early 2020s). The library was generated by the immunoSEQ multiplex PCR assay. Entries here come from immuneACCESS through TCRdb and include only in-frame sequences with V and J called. Some clones fail to appear in such tables; in the studies checked, an unresolved V gene covers under half of the shortfall, and the cause of the remainder is unknown. The sample table records more than 50,000 clones; roughly 90% of these occur just once. 4.5% to 5.5% of the sample rests with the top ten. The time point label, read with the paper, signifies: baseline before first vaccination. The sequences come from peripheral blood, collected on day 0 of AZD1222 vaccination. Source of these receptors: an adult in good health.

The rearrangement links TRBV6-5 to TRBJ1-6; 7 bases are a match to TRBD1. Germline V gene data show CDR1 as MNHEY and CDR2 as SVGAGI. The CDR3 extends over 15 amino acids. V lost 2 bases and J lost 8; bases outside the gene matches: 6. CDR3 amino acids: CASSYQRGLHSPLHF. The CDR3 DNA is TGTGCCAGCAGTTACCAAAGGGGGCTCCATTCACCCCTCCACTTT.

This clone has just a few counts. The chain couples TRBV18 to TRBJ1-2; D is undetermined. Germline V CDR1 and CDR2: KGHSH, LQKENI. The CDR3 sequence is 12 residues long. V lost 4 bases to trimming and J lost 5 bases, with 8 bases between them. CDR3 coding DNA: TGTGCCAGCTCACAGGAGGAGTATGGCTACACCTTC. Its translation is CASSQEEYGYTF.

The chain carries TRBV5-1 and TRBJ1-1; D may be TRBD1 (5 bases). Trimming removed 0 bases from V and 1 base from J, with 7 bases in between. Germline values: CDR1 SGHRS, CDR2 YFSETQ. CDR3 length: 14 amino acids. Written as DNA, the CDR3 is TGCGCCAGCAGCTTGGTAGACAGGAACACTGAAGCTTTCTTT. Translated, it gives CASSLVDRNTEAFF.

This rearrangement joins TRBV5-1 to TRBJ1-1; D may be TRBD1 (5 bases). V dropped 0 bases and J dropped 5 bases, with 17 bases sitting between them. The CDR3 covers 16 residues. The germline CDR1 and CDR2 sequences are SGHRS and YFSETQ. CDR3 nucleotide sequence: TGCGCCAGCAGCTTGGATCCGCAGGGTCGGGAAACTGAAGCTTTCTTT. Translation gives CASSLDPQGRETEAFF.

This clone showed up just once. The genes are TRBV4-1 and TRBJ1-4; D gene ambiguous. Trimming removed 4 bases at V and 8 bases at J, with 14 bases between. This CDR3 contains 14 residues. Germline V gene data show CDR1 as MGHRA and CDR2 as YSYEKL. CDR3 residues: CASSPQENGEKLFF. CDR3 DNA sequence: TGCGCCAGCAGCCCGCAGGAGAATGGGGAAAAACTGTTTTTT.

J is TRBJ1-5 and V is TRBV6-6, with a weak D call TRBD1 (5 bases). This CDR3 comprises 17 residues. V lost 5 bases, J lost 7 bases, and 24 bases lay in between. CDR1 is MNHNY and CDR2 is SVGAGI in the germline V gene (reference sequence). The CDR3 DNA reads as TGTGCCAGCAGTCCCCAACGGGGGTTTGGTTCAGGACAGCCCCAGCATTTT. Translation: CASSPQRGFGSGQPQHF.

V and J are TRBV7-8 and TRBJ1-2, with D maybe TRBD1 (5 bases). This CDR3 has 15 residues. Germline CDR1 SGHVS, CDR2 FQNEAQ. V lost 1 base and J 7 bases, leaving 16 bases between the germline ends. CDR3 region: CASSLGGTARGGYTF. DNA for the CDR3: TGTGCCAGCAGCTTAGGCGGGACCGCCCGGGGTGGCTACACCTTC.

The rearrangement uses TRBV7-5 and TRBJ1-2. TRBV7-5 is deemed a pseudogene. The CDR3 runs to 10 residues. The CDR3 protein is CARSLDGYTF. In nucleotides, the CDR3 is TGTGCCAGAAGCTTAGATGGCTACACCTTC.

The V call is TRBV19, the J call TRBJ1-1; no clear D. CDR3 length: 15 amino acids. CDR1 and CDR2 from the germline V gene are LNHDA and SQIVND (reference sequence). V dropped 3 bases and J dropped 1 base, with 12 bases sitting between them. The CDR3 loop is CASSIFSAGNTEAFF. The DNA of the CDR3 is TGTGCCAGTAGTATCTTTTCGGCAGGGAACACTGAAGCTTTCTTT.